These 23 T cell receptor beta chains share one sample of origin, sequenced in a study of blood T cell repertoires in COVID-19. Only in-frame clones appear in the TCRdb table, and some are missing; sequencing was by immunoSEQ multiplex PCR. The sample records 99,000 or so clones, about 86% being singletons. The specimen was peripheral blood. These receptors were collected from a woman aged 60-75 years in a cohort sampled during active or convalescent COVID-19.

The chain has TRBV18 and TRBJ1-2; D is possibly TRBD1 (5 bases). The CDR3 loop spans 12 amino acids. The V and J ends lost 5 bases and 7 bases respectively, with 11 bases between them. Germline values: CDR1 KGHSH, CDR2 LQKENI. The CDR3: CASSSPGSGYTF. In nucleotides, the CDR3 is TGTGCCAGCTCATCTCCAGGGTCTGGCTACACCTTC.

The chain is built from TRBV19 and TRBJ1-2; 9 bases line up with TRBD1. The V and J ends lost 7 bases and 7 bases, in that order; junction bases with no gene match: 13. CDR1 is LNHDA and CDR2 is SQIVND in the germline V gene (reference sequence). This CDR3 is built from 15 residues. The CDR3 region has the DNA TGTGCCAGTATGCTCAAACAGGGGGCGCGTCGTGGCTACACCTTC. Amino acid sequence: CASMLKQGARRGYTF.

The chain links TRBV7-2 to TRBJ1-5; TRBD1 matches 8 bases. With 1 base clipped from V and 7 bases from J, the junction kept 0 bases outside the gene matches. CDR1 and CDR2 (germline): SGHTA, FQGNSA. CDR3 length: 13 amino acids. This CDR3 reads CASSLDRGQPQHF. The CDR3 DNA reads as TGTGCCAGCAGCTTAGACAGGGGGCAGCCCCAGCATTTT.

Comments on this clone: This likely comes from a read error, as the CDR3 has no conserved phenylalanine or tryptophan at its end. The DNA is omitted, as the CDR3 cannot be located on it reliably, and the CDR3 follows TCRdb's listing. This chain joins TRBV21-1 and TRBJ2-7; the table gives TRBD2 as D, unverified against the DNA. TRBV21-1 is annotated as a pseudogene. The CDR3 has 9 residues if both end residues are counted. CDR3 residues: CARGGGPFA.

J is TRBJ1-2 and V is TRBV5-4; perhaps TRBD1 as D (5 bases). V was clipped by 4 bases and J by 0 bases, with 10 bases between them. This CDR3 is built from 14 residues. Germline V lookup: CDR1 SGHNT, CDR2 YYREEE (reference sequence). For the CDR3, the DNA is TGTGCCAGCAGCGCCAGGGTAGCTAACTATGGCTACACCTTC. It specifies CASSARVANYGYTF.

The DNA for the CDR3 is TGCGCCAGCAGCGCGGACAGAGTAAAAACAGATACGCAGTATTTT. Protein product: CASSADRVKTDTQYF. The rearrangement links TRBV5-1 to TRBJ2-3, with D perhaps matching TRBD1 (6 bases). The CDR3 totals 15 residues. Germline assignment: CDR1 SGHRS and CDR2 YFSETQ. V was shortened by 4 bases and J by 3 bases, with 15 bases between the two germline ends.

A note on this clone: This sample includes further DNA sequences coding for the same CDR3. The gene calls are TRBV5-1 and TRBJ2-7; no reliable D call. Trimming took off 4 bases at V and 0 bases at J, with 5 bases between the two ends. From germline, CDR1 is SGHRS and CDR2 YFSETQ. This CDR3 contains 12 residues. The CDR3 reads CASSPSSYEQYF. In DNA, the CDR3 is TGCGCCAGCAGCCCGAGCTCCTACGAGCAGTACTTC.

The CDR3 loop is CASSVWGESNEKLFF. DNA for the CDR3: TGTGCCAGCAGCGTATGGGGCGAGTCTAATGAAAAACTGTTTTTT. The chain uses TRBV9 and TRBJ1-4; perhaps TRBD1 as D (5 bases). The germline V and J ends were trimmed by 1 base and 3 bases, with 10 bases remaining between them. Germline loops: CDR1 SGDLS, CDR2 YYNGEE. The CDR3 spans 15 residues. Drawing the rest from reference TRBV9 and TRBJ1-4, the complete variable domain is DSGVTQTPKHLITATGQRVTLRCSPRSGDLSVYWYQQSLDQGLQFLIQYYNGEERAKGNILERFSAQQFPDLHSELNLSSLELGDSALYFCASSVWGESNEKLFFGSGTQLSVL.

J is TRBJ2-5 and V is TRBV12-3 or TRBV12-4; D might be TRBD1 (5 bases). The CDR3 consists of 12 residues. Deletions cut 5 bases from V and 2 bases from J, with 6 bases between. CDR3 region: CASSRGQETQYF. The DNA of the CDR3 is TGTGCCAGCAGTAGGGGACAAGAGACCCAGTACTTC.

V is TRBV15 and J is TRBJ2-1; unclear D gene. Per the germline V gene, CDR1 is LNHNV and CDR2 is YYDKDF (reference sequence). V dropped 3 bases and J dropped 0 bases, with 12 bases sitting between them. The CDR3 length is 16 residues. The CDR3 spells CATSRELADSYNEQFF. The CDR3 nucleotides read TGTGCCACCAGCAGGGAGTTAGCCGACTCCTACAATGAGCAGTTCTTC.

The rearrangement uses TRBV11-3 and TRBJ2-1, with D perhaps matching TRBD2 (5 bases). CDR3 length equals 12 residues. Trimming shortened V by 9 bases and J by 4 bases, and 10 bases separated the two germline ends. CDR1 and CDR2 from the germline V gene are SGHNT and YENEEA. The DNA of the CDR3 is TGTGCCAGTACCCGGGGTTACAATGAGCAGTTCTTC. Protein: CASTRGYNEQFF.

The V gene is TRBV9, the J gene TRBJ1-1; D is unresolved. Germline-derived CDR1 and CDR2 are SGDLS and YYNGEE. The CDR3 loop spans 14 amino acids. The ends were cut back, 0 bases at V and 7 bases at J, with 13 bases in the middle. The chain's CDR3 is CASSVDGHSNEAFF. The CDR3, as DNA: TGTGCCAGCAGCGTAGATGGCCATTCGAATGAAGCTTTCTTT.

This chain uses TRBV19 with TRBJ1-5, with D perhaps matching TRBD1 (6 bases). Germline V CDR1 and CDR2: LNHDA, SQIVND (reference sequence). The CDR3 length is 14 residues. V shed 6 bases and J shed 6 bases, with 15 bases lying between them. CDR3 DNA: TGTGCCAGTAGCTTACGGGGGGCCGGTCAGCCCCAGCATTTT. It encodes CASSLRGAGQPQHF.

The chain uses TRBV18 and TRBJ2-1; 9 nucleotides align to TRBD2. The V gene's germline CDR1 is KGHSH and CDR2 LQKENI. The CDR3 runs 16 residues. Trimming at V came to 5 bases and at J to 7 bases, leaving 12 bases not matched to a gene. CDR3 sequence: CASSDGRGRAANEQFF. The DNA for the CDR3 is TGTGCCAGCTCAGACGGTCGCGGGAGGGCCGCAAATGAGCAGTTCTTC. The whole variable domain, remainder taken from reference TRBV18 and TRBJ2-1, is NAGVMQNPRHLVRRRGQEARLRCSPMKGHSHVYWYRQLPEEGLKFMVYLQKENIIDESGMPKERFSAEFPKEGPSILRIQQVVRGDSAAYFCASSDGRGRAANEQFFGPGTRLTVL.

The sample holds a few counts of this clone. This rearrangement joins TRBV5-1 to TRBJ2-1; perhaps TRBD1 as D (7 bases). Germline loops: CDR1 SGHRS, CDR2 YFSETQ. CDR3 length equals 16 residues. Trimming shortened V by 3 bases and J by 2 bases, and 15 bases separated the two germline ends. CDR3 sequence: CASSWSRGTPYNEQFF. In DNA form, the CDR3 reads TGCGCCAGCAGCTGGAGCAGGGGGACTCCCTACAATGAGCAGTTCTTC.

V gene TRBV7-8 combines with J gene TRBJ1-1; D is perhaps TRBD1 (6 bases). Per the germline V gene, CDR1 is SGHVS and CDR2 is FQNEAQ. V was shortened by 8 bases and J by 1 base, with 23 bases between the two germline ends. The CDR3 has 17 amino acids. The CDR3 DNA sequence: TGTGCCAGCCTCATCGGCAGGGGCTGGAGACGGAACACTGAAGCTTTCTTT. Its protein product is CASLIGRGWRRNTEAFF.

This clone was detected once. The same CDR3 arises from other DNA sequences in this sample as well. The CDR3, as DNA: TGTGCCAGTAGTATTCTCGGGAACACCGGGGAGCTGTTTTTT. Its protein product is CASSILGNTGELFF. The chain is built from TRBV19 and TRBJ2-2; no reliable D call. The CDR3 runs to 14 residues. V shed 3 bases and J shed 1 base, with 6 bases lying between them. CDR1 is LNHDA and CDR2 is SQIVND in the germline V gene (reference sequence).

The CDR3 loop is CASSESQDTDTQYF. In DNA, the CDR3 is TGTGCCAGCAGTGAATCGCAGGACACAGATACGCAGTATTTT. The chain employs TRBV2 and TRBJ2-3, with no clear D. The CDR3 extends over 14 amino acids. Trimming cost V 2 bases and J 2 bases, with 8 bases left between them. Germline V gene data show CDR1 as SNHLY and CDR2 as FYNNEI. Full variable domain (outside the CDR3, taken from reference TRBV2 and TRBJ2-3): EPEVTQTPSHQVTQMGQEVILRCVPISNHLYFYWYRQILGQKVEFLVSFYNNEISEKSEIFDDQFSVERPDGSNFTLKIRSTKLEDSAMYFCASSESQDTDTQYFGPGTRLTVL.

Written as DNA, the CDR3 is TGCAGTGCTAGTACGGTTCTAGCGGGAGGGATCGACAATGAGCAGTTCTTC. Amino acid sequence: CSASTVLAGGIDNEQFF. This rearrangement joins TRBV20-1 to TRBJ2-1; 12 positions agree with TRBD2. Germline CDR1 DFQATT, CDR2 SNEGSKA (reference sequence). The length of the CDR3 is 17 residues. V was pared by 3 bases and J by 5 bases, with 11 bases of the junction left unmatched.

The genes are TRBV9 and TRBJ1-6; 9 bases align to TRBD1. The CDR3 sequence is 17 residues long. Germline trimming cut 8 bases from V and 8 bases from J; bases unmatched to any gene: 17. Germline V gives CDR1 SGDLS, CDR2 YYNGEE. CDR3 loop: CASNLGGDREKDSPLHF. The CDR3 region has the DNA TGTGCCAGTAACCTAGGGGGGGACAGGGAGAAGGATTCACCCCTCCACTTT.

Only a few counts were recorded for this clone. The chain is built from TRBV7-9 and TRBJ1-5, with D unclear. The germline V gene has CDR1 SEHNR and CDR2 FQNEAQ (reference sequence). The CDR3 spans 13 residues. V shed 4 bases and J shed 7 bases, with 11 bases lying between them. This CDR3 is CASSSNHGQPQHF. Written as DNA, the CDR3 is TGTGCCAGCAGCTCTAATCACGGGCAGCCCCAGCATTTT.

The chain uses TRBV9 and TRBJ1-2; a possible D gene is TRBD1 (5 bases). In germline, CDR1 is SGDLS, CDR2 YYNGEE. Deletions cut 2 bases from V and 6 bases from J, with 17 bases between. The CDR3 covers 15 residues. The CDR3 sequence is CASSVPGVFENGYTF. The CDR3 DNA reads TGTGCCAGCAGCGTTCCGGGGGTGTTCGAGAATGGCTACACCTTC.

J is TRBJ1-1 and V is TRBV4-2; tentatively, D is TRBD1 (6 bases). The germline CDR1 and CDR2 sequences are LGHNA and YNFKEQ. The CDR3 has 15 amino acids. V lost 1 base and J 4 bases, leaving 13 bases between the germline ends. Here the CDR3 DNA reads TGTGCCAGCAGCCAAGTCGAGGCCAGGGGCACTGAAGCTTTCTTT. Protein sequence: CASSQVEARGTEAFF.